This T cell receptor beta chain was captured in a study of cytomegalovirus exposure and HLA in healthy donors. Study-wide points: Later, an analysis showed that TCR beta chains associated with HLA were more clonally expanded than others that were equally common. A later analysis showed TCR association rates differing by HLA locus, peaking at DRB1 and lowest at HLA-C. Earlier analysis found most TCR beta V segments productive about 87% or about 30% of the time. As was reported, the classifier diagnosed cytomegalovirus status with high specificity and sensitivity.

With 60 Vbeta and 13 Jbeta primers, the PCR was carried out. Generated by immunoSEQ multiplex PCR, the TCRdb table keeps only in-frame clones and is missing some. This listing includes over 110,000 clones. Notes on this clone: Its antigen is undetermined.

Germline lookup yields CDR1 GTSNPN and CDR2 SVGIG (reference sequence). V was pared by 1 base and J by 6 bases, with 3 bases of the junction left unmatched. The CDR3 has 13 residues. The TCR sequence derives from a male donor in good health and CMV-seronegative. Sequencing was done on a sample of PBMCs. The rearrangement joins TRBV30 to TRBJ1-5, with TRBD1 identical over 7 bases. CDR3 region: CAWSGQGVQPQHF. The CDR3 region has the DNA TGTGCCTGGAGTGGACAGGGCGTTCAGCCCCAGCATTTT.